Described below is a single T cell receptor (beta chain) sequence and its context. Data came from immunoSEQ multiplex PCR; TCRdb stores just in-frame clones and leaves some out. The sample includes under 50,000 clones, about 91% of them seen just once. This specimen comes from a study of T cell changes during pregnancy in multiple sclerosis. This CDR3 is 13 amino acids long. Germline loops: CDR1 MNHEY, CDR2 SVGAGI. V dropped 6 bases and J dropped 2; count of bases not matched to a gene: 3. Sequencing used CD8+ T cells from peripheral blood mononuclear cells, obtained in the second trimester of pregnancy. The V call is TRBV6-5, the J call TRBJ1-2; 7 positions agree with TRBD1. This receptor was taken from a female donor with multiple sclerosis, enrolled in a pregnancy study. In DNA, the CDR3 is TGTGCCAGCAGCCCGGGACAGAACTATGGCTACACCTTC. It specifies CASSPGQNYGYTF.